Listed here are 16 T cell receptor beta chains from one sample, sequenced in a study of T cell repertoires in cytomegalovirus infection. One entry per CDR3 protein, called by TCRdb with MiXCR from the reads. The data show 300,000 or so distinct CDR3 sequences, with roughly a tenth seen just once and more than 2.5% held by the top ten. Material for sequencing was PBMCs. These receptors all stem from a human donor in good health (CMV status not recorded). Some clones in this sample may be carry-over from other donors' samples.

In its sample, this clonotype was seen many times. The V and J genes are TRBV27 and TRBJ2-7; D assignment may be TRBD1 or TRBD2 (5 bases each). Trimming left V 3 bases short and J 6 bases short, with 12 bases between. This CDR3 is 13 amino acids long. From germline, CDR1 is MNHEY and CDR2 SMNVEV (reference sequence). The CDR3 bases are TGTGCCAGCAGTTTCCGAGGGGCGGGCGAGCAGTACTTC. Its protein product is CASSFRGAGEQYF.

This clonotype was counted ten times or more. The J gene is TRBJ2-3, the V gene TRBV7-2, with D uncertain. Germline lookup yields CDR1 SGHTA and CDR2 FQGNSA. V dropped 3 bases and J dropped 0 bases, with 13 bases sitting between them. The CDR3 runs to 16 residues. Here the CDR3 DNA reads TGTGCCAGCAGCTTGTTACTTGTCTTGAGCACAGATACGCAGTATTTT. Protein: CASSLLLVLSTDTQYF.

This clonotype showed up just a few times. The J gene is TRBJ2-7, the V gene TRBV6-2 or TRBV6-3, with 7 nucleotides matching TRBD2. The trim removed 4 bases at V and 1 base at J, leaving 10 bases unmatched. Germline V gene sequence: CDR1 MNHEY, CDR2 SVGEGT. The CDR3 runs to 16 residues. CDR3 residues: CASSSRVWRGSYEQYV. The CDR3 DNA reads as TGTGCCAGCAGTTCGCGGGTCTGGCGGGGGTCCTACGAGCAGTACGTC.

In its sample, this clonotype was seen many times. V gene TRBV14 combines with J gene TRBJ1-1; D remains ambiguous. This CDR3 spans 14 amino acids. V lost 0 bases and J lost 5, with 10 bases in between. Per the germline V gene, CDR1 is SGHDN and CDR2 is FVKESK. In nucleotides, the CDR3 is TGTGCCAGCAGCCAAGAAATGGTACGGACTGAAGCTTTCTTT. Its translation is CASSQEMVRTEAFF.

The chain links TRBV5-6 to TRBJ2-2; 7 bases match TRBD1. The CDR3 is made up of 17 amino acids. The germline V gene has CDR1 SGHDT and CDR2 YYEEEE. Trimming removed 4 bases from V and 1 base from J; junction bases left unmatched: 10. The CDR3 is CASSPPTGAMNTGELFF. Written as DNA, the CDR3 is TGTGCCAGCAGCCCGCCCACAGGGGCCATGAACACCGGGGAGCTGTTTTTT.

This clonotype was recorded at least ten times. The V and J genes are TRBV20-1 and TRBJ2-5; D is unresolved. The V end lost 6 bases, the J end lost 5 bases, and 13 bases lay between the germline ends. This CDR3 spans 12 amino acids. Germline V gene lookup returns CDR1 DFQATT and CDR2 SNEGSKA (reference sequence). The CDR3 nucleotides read TGCAGTGCACCCGATGGCTCTGAGACCCAGTACTTC. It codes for CSAPDGSETQYF.

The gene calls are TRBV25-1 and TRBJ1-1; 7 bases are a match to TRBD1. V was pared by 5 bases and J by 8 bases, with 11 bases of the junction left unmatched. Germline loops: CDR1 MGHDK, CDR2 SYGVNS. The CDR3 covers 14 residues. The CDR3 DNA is TGTGCCAGCAGTTCGATTAAAACACAGGGGGAAGCTTTCTTT. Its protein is CASSSIKTQGEAFF.

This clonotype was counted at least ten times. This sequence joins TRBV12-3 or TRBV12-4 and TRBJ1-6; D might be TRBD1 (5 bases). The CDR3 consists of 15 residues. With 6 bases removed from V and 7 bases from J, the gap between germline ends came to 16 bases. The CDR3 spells CASSPSQGYNSPLHF. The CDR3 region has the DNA TGTGCCAGCAGCCCATCTCAGGGTTACAATTCACCCCTCCACTTT.

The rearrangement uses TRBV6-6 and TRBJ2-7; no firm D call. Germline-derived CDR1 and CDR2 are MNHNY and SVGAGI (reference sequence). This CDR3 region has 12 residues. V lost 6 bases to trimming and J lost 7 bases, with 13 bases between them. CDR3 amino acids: CASSQGSLEQYV. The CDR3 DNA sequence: TGTGCCAGCAGCCAAGGGTCATTAGAGCAGTACGTC.

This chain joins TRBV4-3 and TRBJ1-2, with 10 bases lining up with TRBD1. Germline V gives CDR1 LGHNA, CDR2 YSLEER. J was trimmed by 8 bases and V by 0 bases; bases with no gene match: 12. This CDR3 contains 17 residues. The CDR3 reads CASSQDPRQGAGGGYTF. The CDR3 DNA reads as TGCGCCAGCAGCCAAGACCCCAGACAGGGGGCTGGAGGAGGCTACACCTTC.

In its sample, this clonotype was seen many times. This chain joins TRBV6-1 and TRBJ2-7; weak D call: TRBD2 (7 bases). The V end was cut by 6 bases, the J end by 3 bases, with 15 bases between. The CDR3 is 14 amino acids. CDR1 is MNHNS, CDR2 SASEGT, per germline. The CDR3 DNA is TGTGCCAGCAGAGACGCAGGGGACTACTACGAGCAGTACGTC. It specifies CASRDAGDYYEQYV.

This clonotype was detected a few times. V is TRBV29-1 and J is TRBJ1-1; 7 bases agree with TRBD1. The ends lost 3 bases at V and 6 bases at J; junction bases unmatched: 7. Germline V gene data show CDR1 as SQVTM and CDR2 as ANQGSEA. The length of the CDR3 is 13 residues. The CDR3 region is CSVEGQMIPEAFF. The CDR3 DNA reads TGCAGCGTTGAGGGACAGATGATACCTGAAGCTTTCTTT.

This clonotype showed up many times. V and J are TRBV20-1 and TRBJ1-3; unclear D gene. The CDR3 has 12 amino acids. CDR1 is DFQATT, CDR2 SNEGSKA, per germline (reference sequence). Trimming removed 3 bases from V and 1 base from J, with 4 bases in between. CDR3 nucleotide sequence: TGCAGTGCTAGCCGGTCTGGAAACACCATATATTTT. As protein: CSASRSGNTIYF.

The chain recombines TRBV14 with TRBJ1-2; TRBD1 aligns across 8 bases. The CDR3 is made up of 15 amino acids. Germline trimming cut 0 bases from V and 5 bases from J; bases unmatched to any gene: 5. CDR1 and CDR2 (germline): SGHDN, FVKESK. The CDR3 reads CASSQEWNRGYGYTF. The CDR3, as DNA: TGTGCCAGCAGCCAAGAATGGAACAGGGGGTATGGCTACACCTTC.

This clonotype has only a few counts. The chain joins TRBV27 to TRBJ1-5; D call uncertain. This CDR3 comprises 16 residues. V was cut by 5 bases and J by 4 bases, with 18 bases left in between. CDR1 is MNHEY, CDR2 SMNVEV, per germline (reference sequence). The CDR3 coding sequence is TGTGCCAGCAGTATAGGATCCCTCCTCTCTAATCAGCCCCAGCATTTT. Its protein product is CASSIGSLLSNQPQHF.

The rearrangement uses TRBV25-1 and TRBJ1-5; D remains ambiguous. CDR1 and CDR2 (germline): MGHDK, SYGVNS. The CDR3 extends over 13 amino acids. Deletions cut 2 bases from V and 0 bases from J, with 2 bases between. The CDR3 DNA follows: TGTGCCAGCAGTGAAGGTAGCAATCAGCCCCAGCATTTT. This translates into CASSEGSNQPQHF.